The 14 T cell receptor beta chains reported below all come from one sample, sequenced in a study of CD8 T cells in Susac syndrome. A quantity of about 0.5 to 1 ug RNA underwent reverse transcription using random hexamers. TCRdb recomputed calls from the immunoSEQ multiplex PCR reads with MiXCR, one row per CDR3 protein. Of 300,000 or so distinct CDR3 sequences in the sample, about 90% were seen once. Specimen: CD4+ T cells from PBMCs. The receptor source for this set is a human donor with multiple sclerosis.

The chain links TRBV2 to TRBJ1-2; a possible D gene is TRBD1 (6 bases). This CDR3 has 14 residues. The V gene lost 6 bases and the J gene lost 0 bases, with 11 bases spanning the gap. Germline V gives CDR1 SNHLY, CDR2 FYNNEI. This chain's CDR3 is CASSEGGPNYGYTF. Written as DNA, the CDR3 is TGTGCCAGCAGCGAGGGGGGTCCTAACTATGGCTACACCTTC.

This chain connects TRBV2 to TRBJ1-5, with D unclear. V gave up 4 bases and J gave up 6 bases, with 13 bases separating them. In germline, CDR1 is SNHLY, CDR2 FYNNEI. This CDR3 is built from 14 residues. DNA of the CDR3: TGTGCCAGCAGTGGAGAAGGATTCCGTCAGCCCCAGCATTTT. It encodes CASSGEGFRQPQHF.

This rearrangement joins TRBV2 to TRBJ2-2, with 9 bases that match TRBD2. This CDR3 region has 14 residues. Germline values: CDR1 SNHLY, CDR2 FYNNEI. J gave up 3 bases and V 9 bases, and 5 bases lay outside the gene matches. CDR3: CASRSGGYTGELFF. The CDR3 DNA is TGTGCCAGTCGGAGCGGGGGGTACACCGGGGAGCTGTTTTTT.

V is TRBV30 and J is TRBJ1-6; D gene unclear. The germline gives CDR1 GTSNPN, CDR2 SVGIG (reference sequence). Trimming took 8 bases from V and 0 from J, leaving 14 bases between them. The CDR3 consists of 15 residues. The CDR3 DNA follows: TGTGCCGCGAAAGGTCCGAGCTCCTATAATTCACCCCTCCACTTT. Translation gives CAAKGPSSYNSPLHF.

The rearrangement links TRBV7-2 to TRBJ2-1, with TRBD2 matching 8 bases. J gave up 15 bases and V 4 bases, and 17 bases lay outside the gene matches. CDR1 and CDR2 (germline): SGHTA, FQGNSA. The CDR3 has 15 residues. CDR3 region: CASSSTGTSSVGRFF. Here the CDR3 DNA reads TGTGCCAGCAGCTCAACGGGGACTAGTTCTGTGGGTCGGTTCTTC.

The chain combines TRBV20-1 with TRBJ2-1; D is uncertain. With 6 bases removed from V and 11 bases from J, the gap between germline ends came to 14 bases. The germline gives CDR1 DFQATT, CDR2 SNEGSKA (reference sequence). The CDR3 extends over 11 amino acids. The CDR3 spells CSATDNLQQFF. CDR3 sequence (DNA): TGCAGTGCAACCGACAATCTCCAGCAGTTCTTC.

This chain links TRBV5-6 with TRBJ2-3; D perhaps matches TRBD2 (8 bases). CDR1 SGHDT and CDR2 YYEEEE come from the germline V gene. CDR3 length: 15 amino acids. V was cut by 4 bases and J by 6 bases, with 18 bases left in between. CDR3 coding DNA: TGTGCCAGCAGCAGAAACAGGGGCGGGAGGGATACGCAGTATTTT. It is translated as CASSRNRGGRDTQYF.

The J gene is TRBJ1-1, the V gene TRBV19, with D possibly matching TRBD1 (5 bases). Germline loops: CDR1 LNHDA, CDR2 SQIVND (reference sequence). Deletions cut 0 bases from V and 1 base from J, with 9 bases between. The CDR3 covers 15 residues. CDR3 loop: CASSIDGAGNTEAFF. The CDR3 coding sequence is TGTGCCAGTAGTATAGATGGGGCGGGGAACACTGAAGCTTTCTTT. Full variable domain (rest looked up from reference TRBV19 and TRBJ1-1): DGGITQSPKYLFRKEGQNVTLSCEQNLNHDAMYWYRQDPGQGLRLIYYSQIVNDFQKGDIAEGYSVSREKKESFPLTVTSAQKNPTAFYLCASSIDGAGNTEAFFGQGTRLTVV.

The V call is TRBV7-8, the J call TRBJ2-7; 9 bases map to TRBD2. V shed 5 bases, J shed 13 bases, and the junction held 18 bases outside the gene matches. Germline values: CDR1 SGHVS, CDR2 FQNEAQ. This CDR3 spans 15 amino acids. The CDR3 is CASSPPGRGGAFPYF. For the CDR3, the DNA is TGTGCCAGCAGCCCCCCCGGGCGGGGGGGAGCCTTCCCATACTTC.

The CDR3 DNA reads as TGTGCCAGCAGCCGGGTGGGGCAGGAAGAGACCCAGTACTTC. This sequence encodes CASSRVGQEETQYF. The chain uses TRBV4-2 and TRBJ2-5; D may be TRBD1 (5 bases). Germline CDR1 and CDR2: LGHNA and YNFKEQ. The CDR3 totals 14 residues. The ends were cut back, 4 bases at V and 3 bases at J, with 12 bases in the middle.

The chain links TRBV20-1 to TRBJ2-5; 9 positions match TRBD2. Germline CDR1 is DFQATT and CDR2 is SNEGSKA (reference sequence). Trimming cost V 4 bases and J 5 bases; bases outside gene matches: 5. This CDR3 is built from 13 residues. In DNA form, the CDR3 reads TGCAGTGCTAAGGCGGGAGGGCCTGAGACCCAGTACTTC. It yields the protein CSAKAGGPETQYF.

J is TRBJ2-2 and V is TRBV7-3; 8 bases are a match to TRBD2. CDR3 size: 16 residues. The junction had 15 bases not matched to a gene; V was cut back by 8 bases and J by 7 bases. Germline values: CDR1 SGHTA, CDR2 FQGTGA. CDR3 sequence: CASGTFPGGVGGELFF. In DNA form, the CDR3 reads TGTGCCAGCGGCACATTCCCCGGGGGGGTCGGCGGGGAGCTGTTTTTT.

The chain joins TRBV20-1 to TRBJ2-7; tentative D call: TRBD1 (6 bases). The CDR3 runs 12 residues. Germline CDR1 DFQATT, CDR2 SNEGSKA (reference sequence). Trimming removed 0 bases at V and 3 bases at J, with 6 bases between. Here the CDR3 DNA reads TGCAGTGCTAGAGAACAGGGCTACGAGCAGTACTTC. Protein product: CSAREQGYEQYF.

This clonotype was recorded a few times. The genes are TRBV29-1 and TRBJ2-7; TRBD1 matches at 8 bases. V lost 7 bases and J lost 5; bases outside the gene matches: 7. There are 12 residues in the CDR3. Germline CDR1 and CDR2: SQVTM and ANQGSEA. This CDR3 reads CSAGQGGDEQYF. The CDR3, as DNA: TGCAGCGCCGGACAGGGCGGAGACGAGCAGTACTTC.